This entry describes one T cell receptor (beta chain). Antigen unknown. Libraries were prepared by immunoSEQ multiplex PCR; TCRdb keeps only in-frame clonotypes and omits some of them. The sample holds approximately 4,000 clones, about 31% seen once. Germline V gene lookup returns CDR1 GTSNPN and CDR2 SVGIG (reference sequence). J was trimmed by 4 bases and V by 3 bases; bases with no gene match: 6. There are 16 residues in the CDR3. The source of the sample is a study of T cells in localized non-small cell lung cancer. Study observations and caveats: Uninvolved adjacent lung showed higher T cell clonality than tumor.

The chain employs TRBV30 and TRBJ2-3, with TRBD2 matching 14 bases. The material sequenced was normal lung tissue next to the tumor, taken before any cancer treatment. This clonotype was sampled from a male donor at least 60 years old with stage III lung adenocarcinoma. The DNA for the CDR3 is TGTGCCTGGAGCCTTGGACTAGCGGGAGGAGCAGATACGCAGTATTTT. It yields the protein CAWSLGLAGGADTQYF. The full variable domain, with the rest looked up from reference TRBV30 and TRBJ2-3, is SQTIHQWPATLVQPVGSPLSLECTVEGTSNPNLYWYRQAAGRGLQLLFYSVGIGQISSEVPQNLSASRPQDRQFILSSKKLLLSDSGFYLCAWSLGLAGGADTQYFGPGTRLTVL.